This TCR beta chain was found in a study of response to subunit inactivated influenza vaccine. V gave up 1 base and J gave up 3 bases; unmatched junction bases: 5. This CDR3 comprises 16 residues. Germline CDR1 SGHRS, CDR2 YFSETQ. TCRdb re-analysed the RT-PCR reads in MiXCR, keeping a single row per CDR3 protein. The sample includes some 520,000 distinct CDR3 sequences, approximately 15% of them seen just once. Findings of the study overall: It was suggested by the authors that few new T cells are recruited by each seasonal influenza vaccination.

This clonotype was observed a few times. What it binds is unknown. Here the sequenced sample was CD4+ T cells sorted from PBMCs, taken roughly 24 months after vaccination. The sequence came from a man in his fifties or sixties who received an inactivated influenza vaccine. The chain carries TRBV5-1 and TRBJ2-3; TRBD1 agrees at 10 bases. CDR3 protein: CASSLKEGQGTDTQYF. The CDR3 DNA is TGCGCCAGCAGCTTGAAAGAGGGACAGGGGACAGATACGCAGTATTTT.